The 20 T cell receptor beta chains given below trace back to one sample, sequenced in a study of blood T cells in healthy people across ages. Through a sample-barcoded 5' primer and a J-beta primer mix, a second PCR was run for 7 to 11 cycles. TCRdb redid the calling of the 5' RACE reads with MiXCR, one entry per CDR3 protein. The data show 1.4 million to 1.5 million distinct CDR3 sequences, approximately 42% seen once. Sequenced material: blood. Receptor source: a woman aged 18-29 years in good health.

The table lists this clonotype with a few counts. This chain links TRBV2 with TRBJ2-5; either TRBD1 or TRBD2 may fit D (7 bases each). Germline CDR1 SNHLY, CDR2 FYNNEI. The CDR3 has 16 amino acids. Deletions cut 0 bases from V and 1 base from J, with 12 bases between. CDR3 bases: TGTGCCAGCAGTGAAGCGGGCAGGGGGGGCCAAGAGACCCAGTACTTC. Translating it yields CASSEAGRGGQETQYF.

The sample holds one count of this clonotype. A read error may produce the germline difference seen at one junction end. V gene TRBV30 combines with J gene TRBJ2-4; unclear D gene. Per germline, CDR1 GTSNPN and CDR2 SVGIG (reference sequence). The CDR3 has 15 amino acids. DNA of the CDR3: TGTGCCAGGAGAGCAGTGTCCAAGGCCAAAAACATTCAGTACTTC. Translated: CARRAVSKAKNIQYF.

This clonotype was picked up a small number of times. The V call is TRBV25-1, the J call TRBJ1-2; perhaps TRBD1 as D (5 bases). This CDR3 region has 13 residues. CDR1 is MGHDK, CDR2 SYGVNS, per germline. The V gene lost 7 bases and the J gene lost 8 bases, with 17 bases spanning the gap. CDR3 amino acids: CASTLSGTQGYTF. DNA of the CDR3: TGTGCCAGCACCCTTTCCGGGACTCAGGGCTACACCTTC.

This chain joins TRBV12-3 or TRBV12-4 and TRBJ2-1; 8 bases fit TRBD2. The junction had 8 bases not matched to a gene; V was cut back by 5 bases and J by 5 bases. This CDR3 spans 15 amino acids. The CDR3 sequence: CASSQRGSFHNEQFF. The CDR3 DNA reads TGTGCCAGCAGTCAGCGGGGGTCGTTCCACAATGAGCAGTTCTTC.

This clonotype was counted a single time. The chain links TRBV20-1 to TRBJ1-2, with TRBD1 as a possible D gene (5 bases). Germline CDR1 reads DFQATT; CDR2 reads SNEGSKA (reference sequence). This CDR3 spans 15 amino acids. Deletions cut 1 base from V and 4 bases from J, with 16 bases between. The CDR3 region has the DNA TGCAGTGCTAGAGGAGACGGGGGGTTCGGCTATGGCTACACCTTC. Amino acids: CSARGDGGFGYGYTF.

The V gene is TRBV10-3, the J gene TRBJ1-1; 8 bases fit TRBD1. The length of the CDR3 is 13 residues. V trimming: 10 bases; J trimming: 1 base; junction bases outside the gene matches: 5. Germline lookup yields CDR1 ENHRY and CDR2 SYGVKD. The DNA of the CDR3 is TGTGCCACCGCCGGGACAGGGAACACTGAAGCTTTCTTT. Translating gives CATAGTGNTEAFF.

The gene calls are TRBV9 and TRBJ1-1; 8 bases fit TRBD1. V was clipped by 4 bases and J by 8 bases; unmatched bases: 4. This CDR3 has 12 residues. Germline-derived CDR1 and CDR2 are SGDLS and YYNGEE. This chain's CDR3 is CASSPSGGEAFF. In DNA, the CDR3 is TGTGCCAGCAGCCCATCAGGGGGCGAAGCTTTCTTT.

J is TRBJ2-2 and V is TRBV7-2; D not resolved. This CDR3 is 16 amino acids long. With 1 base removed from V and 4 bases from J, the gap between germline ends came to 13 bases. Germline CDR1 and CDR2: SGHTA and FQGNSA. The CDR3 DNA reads TGTGCCAGCAGCTTAGGGACGGCGCGAAGCACCGGGGAGCTGTTTTTT. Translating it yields CASSLGTARSTGELFF.

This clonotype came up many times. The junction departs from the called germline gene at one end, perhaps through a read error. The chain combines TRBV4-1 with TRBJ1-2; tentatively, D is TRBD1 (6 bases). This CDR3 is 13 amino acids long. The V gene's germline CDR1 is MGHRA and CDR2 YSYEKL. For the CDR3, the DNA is TGTGCCAGCAGCCCCGGGGGCGACTATGGCTACACCTTC. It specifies CASSPGGDYGYTF.

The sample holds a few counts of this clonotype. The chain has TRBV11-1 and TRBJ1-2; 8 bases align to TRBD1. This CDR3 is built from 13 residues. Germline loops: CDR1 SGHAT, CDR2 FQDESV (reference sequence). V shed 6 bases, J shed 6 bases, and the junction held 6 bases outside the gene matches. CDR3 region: CASSQGARDGYTF. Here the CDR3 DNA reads TGTGCCAGCAGTCAGGGGGCGCGGGATGGCTACACCTTC.

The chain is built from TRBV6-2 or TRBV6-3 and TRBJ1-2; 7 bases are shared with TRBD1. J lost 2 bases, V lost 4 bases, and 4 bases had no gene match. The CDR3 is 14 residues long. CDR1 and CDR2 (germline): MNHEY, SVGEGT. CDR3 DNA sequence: TGTGCCAGCAGTTTGGGACAGTTCAACTATGGCTACACCTTC. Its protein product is CASSLGQFNYGYTF.

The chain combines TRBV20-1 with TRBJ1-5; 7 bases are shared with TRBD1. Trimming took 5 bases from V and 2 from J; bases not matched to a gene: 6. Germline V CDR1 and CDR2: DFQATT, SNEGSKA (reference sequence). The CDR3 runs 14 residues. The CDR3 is CSAFDRVGNQPQHF. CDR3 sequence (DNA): TGCAGTGCTTTTGACAGGGTGGGCAATCAGCCCCAGCATTTT.

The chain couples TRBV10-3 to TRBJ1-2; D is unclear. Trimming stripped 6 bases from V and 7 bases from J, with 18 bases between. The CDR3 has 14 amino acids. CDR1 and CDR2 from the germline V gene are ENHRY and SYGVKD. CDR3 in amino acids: CAIRAPVTFGGYTF. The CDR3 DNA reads TGTGCCATCAGAGCGCCGGTAACCTTCGGTGGCTACACCTTC.

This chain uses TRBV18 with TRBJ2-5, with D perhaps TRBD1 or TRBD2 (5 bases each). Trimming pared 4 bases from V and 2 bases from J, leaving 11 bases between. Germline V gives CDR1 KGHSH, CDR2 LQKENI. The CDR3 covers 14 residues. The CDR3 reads CASSRGITQETQYF. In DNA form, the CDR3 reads TGTGCCAGCTCACGGGGGATAACTCAAGAGACCCAGTACTTC.

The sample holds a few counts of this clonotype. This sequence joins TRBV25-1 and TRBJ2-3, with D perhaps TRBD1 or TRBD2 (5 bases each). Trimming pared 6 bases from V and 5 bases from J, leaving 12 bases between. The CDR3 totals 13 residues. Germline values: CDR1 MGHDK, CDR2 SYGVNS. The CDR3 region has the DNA TGTGCCAGCAGCCCCGGGGCGGAAGATACGCAGTATTTT. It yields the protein CASSPGAEDTQYF.

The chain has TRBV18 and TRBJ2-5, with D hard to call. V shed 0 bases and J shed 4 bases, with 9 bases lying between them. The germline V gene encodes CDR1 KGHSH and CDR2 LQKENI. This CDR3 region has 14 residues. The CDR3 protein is CASSPPPGRETQYF. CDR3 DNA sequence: TGTGCCAGCTCACCACCGCCCGGACGAGAGACCCAGTACTTC.

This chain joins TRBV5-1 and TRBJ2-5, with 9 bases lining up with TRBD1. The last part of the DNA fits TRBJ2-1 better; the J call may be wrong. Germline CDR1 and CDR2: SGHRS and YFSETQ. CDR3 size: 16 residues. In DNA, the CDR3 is TGCGCCAGCAGCTTGGACAGGGGGCCACCCCAAGAGACCCAGTTCTTC. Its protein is CASSLDRGPPQETQFF.

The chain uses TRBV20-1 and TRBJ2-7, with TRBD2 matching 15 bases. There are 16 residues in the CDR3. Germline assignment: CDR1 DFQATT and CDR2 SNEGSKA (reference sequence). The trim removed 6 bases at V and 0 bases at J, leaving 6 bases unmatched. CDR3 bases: TGCAGTGCCACGGGACTAGCGGGGGGACACTCCTACGAGCAGTACTTC. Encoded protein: CSATGLAGGHSYEQYF.

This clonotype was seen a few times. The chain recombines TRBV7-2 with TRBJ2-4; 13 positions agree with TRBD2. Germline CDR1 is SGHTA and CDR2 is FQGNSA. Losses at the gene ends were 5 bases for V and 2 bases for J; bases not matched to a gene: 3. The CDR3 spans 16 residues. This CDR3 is CASSPGTSGTKNIQYF. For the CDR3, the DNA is TGTGCCAGCAGCCCCGGGACTAGCGGGACCAAAAACATTCAGTACTTC.

The CDR3 coding sequence is TGTGCCAGCAGCTTAGCGGCGGGGGGGAGTTCACCCCTCCACTTT. It yields the protein CASSLAAGGSSPLHF. The chain couples TRBV7-2 to TRBJ1-6; D possibly corresponds to TRBD1 (5 bases). V was cut by 0 bases and J by 9 bases, with 12 bases left in between. Germline V gene data show CDR1 as SGHTA and CDR2 as FQGNSA. The CDR3 is 15 amino acids.